This record looks at one T cell receptor (beta chain) sequence and its context. What it binds is not known. The V segment lost 4 bases and the J segment 4 bases; nucleotides outside the gene matches: 8. Germline CDR1 reads LGHDT; CDR2 reads YNNKEL (reference sequence). The CDR3 contains 15 residues. Template-switching 5'RACE yielded the TCR cDNA; a universal primer site and UMIs were added in the process. Each CDR3 protein gets one entry after TCRdb re-called the 5' RACE reads with MiXCR. This table holds some 350,000 distinct CDR3 sequences, around a tenth found once. These data come from a study of T cells after yellow fever vaccination. The overall study: The authors prepared low-cell-number fractions using SMART-Seq v4 Ultra Low Input. General study points: Abundant bulk-population clonotypes could contaminate the FACS-sorted repertoires. Post-booster samples contained most primary-vaccination clones (approximately 96% CD4, roughly 88% CD8).

The specimen comprised PBMCs, sampled on the day of the first yellow fever vaccination. The TCR comes from a man aged 18 to 29 who received the YFV17D yellow fever vaccine. This chain links TRBV3-1 with TRBJ1-1, with TRBD1 matching over 8 bases. The CDR3 reads CASSLPGQGGTEAFF. The CDR3 region has the DNA TGTGCCAGCAGCCTTCCTGGACAGGGAGGCACTGAAGCTTTCTTT.